This TCR beta chain was obtained from a study of CD8+ T cells in alopecia areata. The table lists this clone with many counts. Isolated RNA was reverse transcribed into cDNA used as the sequencing template. TCRdb keeps only in-frame clones here, not all; method: immunoSEQ multiplex PCR. The sample lists 150,000 to 200,000 clones; 50% to 65% were seen once. The treatment is: oral pan-JAK inhibitor, 5-10 mg twice daily. CDR1 is SNHLY, CDR2 FYNNEI, per germline. Trimming cost V 5 bases and J 0 bases, with 11 bases left between them. This CDR3 region has 15 residues. The gene calls are TRBV2 and TRBJ1-5; D remains unclear. The starting material was CD4+ T cells sorted from blood, obtained at week 24, from a patient treated with tofacitinib. The receptor's source is a human donor with alopecia areata. The DNA for the CDR3 is TGTGCCAGCAGTAGGGAGGCCCTTAGCAATCAGCCCCAGCATTTT. It codes for CASSREALSNQPQHF.